The rows below give T cell receptor beta chains drawn from one sample of a study of lymphopenia after photon versus proton radiotherapy. Clones were read by immunoSEQ multiplex PCR, and TCRdb kept only the in-frame ones, dropping some. The table lists 40,000 to 45,000 clones, around 84% of them singletons, with around a tenth in the top ten. The sequencing used peripheral blood, collected from a patient treated with proton-based radiotherapy. These receptors all come from a woman between 65 and 79 years old with pancreatic cancer. Some clones in this sample may be carry-over from other donors' samples. CDR3s include the opening cysteine and the closing phenylalanine or tryptophan. Each record gives: J gene, D gene, V gene, clone size, CDR3 DNA, CDR3 protein. D genes are given only for firm matches. Clone size is shown for a subset of rows, as once, few, many or a class of expanded clone.

TRBJ2-5 | TRBD2 | TRBV30 | - | TGTGCCTGGAGTGTTGGGGGGGGCCAAGAGACCCAGTACTTC | CAWSVGGGQETQYF
TRBJ2-1 | TRBD1 | TRBV7-7 | once | TGTGCTAGCAGCTTAGGGGGCGGTATGAATGAGCAGTTCTTC | CASSLGGGMNEQFF
TRBJ2-5 | - | TRBV19 | - | TGTGCCAGTAGTCAGCATCTGGGGCAAGAGACCCAGTACTTC | CASSQHLGQETQYF
TRBJ1-1 | - | TRBV27 | - | TGTGCCAGCAGTTCAGACAGGCCCATCACTGAAGCTTTCTTT | CASSSDRPITEAFF
TRBJ2-1 | - | TRBV6-5 | - | TGTGCCAGCAGTTCTCACCGGGACACCTTCTACAATGAGCAGTTCTTC | CASSSHRDTFYNEQFF
TRBJ2-7 | - | TRBV18 | - | TGTGCCAGCTCACGGGGAACCTACGAGCAGTACTTC | CASSRGTYEQYF
TRBJ2-1 | TRBD2 | TRBV11-2 | - | TGTGCCAGCAGCTTAAAGTGGACTAGCGGCCGAGAGGAGCAGTTCTTC | CASSLKWTSGREEQFF
TRBJ2-3 | - | TRBV6-1 | - | TGTGCCAGCAGTGAATCGCGGAATATCCGCACAGATACGCAGTATTTT | CASSESRNIRTDTQYF
TRBJ1-4 | TRBD1 | TRBV11-2 | - | TGTGCCAGCAGCTTAGATGGACAGGGGAATGAAAAACTGTTTTTT | CASSLDGQGNEKLFF
TRBJ1-2 | TRBD1 | TRBV18 | - | TGTGCCAGCTCACCGGACAGGGGAAGTGGCTACACCTTC | CASSPDRGSGYTF
TRBJ2-1 | TRBD1 | TRBV19 | - | TGTGCCAGTAGTATAGGGACAGGGGGATACAATGAGCAGTTCTTC | CASSIGTGGYNEQFF
TRBJ1-5 | TRBD1 | TRBV19 | - | TGTGCCAGTATAGAGACAGGGGACGCCAATCAGCCCCAGCATTTT | CASIETGDANQPQHF
TRBJ2-2 | - | TRBV5-4 | - | TGTGCCAGCAGCTTGATTGGGTGGGCAGGAGAGAACACCGGGGAGCTGTTTTTT | CASSLIGWAGENTGELFF
TRBJ1-4 | TRBD1 | TRBV2 | - | TGTGCCAGCAGACAGGGGTTAAATGAAAAACTGTTTTTT | CASRQGLNEKLFF
TRBJ1-2 | TRBD1 | TRBV7-9 | - | TGTGCCAGCAGCTTAGTAGGGGGCGGCGGTGGCTACACCTTC | CASSLVGGGGGYTF
TRBJ2-1 | TRBD1 | TRBV30 | - | TGTGCCTGGAGAGGTAGTGGGACAGGGAATAGGATTGAGCAGTTCTTC | CAWRGSGTGNRIEQFF
TRBJ1-4 | - | TRBV6-1 | - | TGTGCCAGCAGCAATACAGGGACAACTAATGAAAAACTGTTTTTT | CASSNTGTTNEKLFF